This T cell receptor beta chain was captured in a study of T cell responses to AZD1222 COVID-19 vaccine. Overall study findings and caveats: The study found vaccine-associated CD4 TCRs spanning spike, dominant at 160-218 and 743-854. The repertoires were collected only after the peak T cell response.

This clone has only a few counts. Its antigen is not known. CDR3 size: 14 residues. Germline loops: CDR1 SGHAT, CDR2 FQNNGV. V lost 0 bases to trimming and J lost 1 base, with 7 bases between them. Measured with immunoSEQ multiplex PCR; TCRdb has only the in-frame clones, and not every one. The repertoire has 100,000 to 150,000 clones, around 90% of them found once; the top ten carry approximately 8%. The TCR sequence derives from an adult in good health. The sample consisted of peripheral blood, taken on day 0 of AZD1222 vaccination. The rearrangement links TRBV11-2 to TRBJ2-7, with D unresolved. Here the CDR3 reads CASSLEALSYEQYF. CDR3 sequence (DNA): TGTGCCAGCAGCTTAGAAGCGTTATCCTACGAGCAGTACTTC. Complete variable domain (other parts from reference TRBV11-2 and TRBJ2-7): EAGVAQSPRYKIIEKRQSVAFWCNPISGHATLYWYQQILGQGPKLLIQFQNNGVVDDSQLPKDRFSAERLKGVDSTLKIQPAKLEDSAVYLCASSLEALSYEQYFGPGTRLTVT.